This T cell receptor beta chain was captured by sequencing in a study of blood T cell repertoires in COVID-19. About the study: From the United States, Italy and Spain came samples of acute and convalescent COVID-19.

About this clone: Other DNA sequences from this sample encode an identical CDR3 as well.

In the original processing: Reference gene primer amplification gave nucleated cell count estimates. The protocol was immunoSEQ multiplex PCR, while the TCRdb copy is restricted to in-frame clones and leaves out a portion. V and J calls and clone size are as listed in that table; D and trimming were resolved from the DNA. The table shows about 150,000 clones, with roughly four fifths occurring only once. The CDR3 is 14 residues long. Germline V CDR1 and CDR2: MGHDK, SYGVNS. The V and J ends lost 4 bases and 3 bases, in that order; junction bases with no gene match: 5. The J gene is TRBJ2-5, the V gene TRBV25-1, with TRBD1 matching 7 bases. Sequencing was performed on peripheral blood. This receptor was identified in a human donor with acute or convalescent COVID-19. The donor label of this sample is uncertain. The DNA of the CDR3 is TGTGCCAGCAGTGGGGCAGGGGGTAAAGAGACCCAGTACTTC. It translates to CASSGAGGKETQYF. Supplemented by reference TRBV25-1 and TRBJ2-5, the full variable domain reads EADIYQTPRYLVIGTGKKITLECSQTMGHDKMYWYQQDPGMELHLIHYSYGVNSTEKGDLSSESTVSRIRTEHFPLTLESARPSHTSQYLCASSGAGGKETQYFGPGTRLLVL.